Shown below are 8 T cell receptor beta chains from a single sample sequenced in a study of yellow fever vaccine responses in identical twins. Each CDR3 protein gets one entry after TCRdb re-called the RT-PCR reads with MiXCR. This table holds fewer than 4,000 distinct CDR3 sequences, around 87% found once. This sample comprised T cells from blood (PBMCs), unsorted or a sorted subset (not recorded which), obtained before or after yellow fever vaccination (not recorded which). The receptors shown here come from a woman between 18 and 29 years old who received the yellow fever vaccine.

This chain connects TRBV11-3 to TRBJ1-1, with D uncertain. The ends were cut back, 3 bases at V and 2 bases at J, with 7 bases in the middle. Looked up from germline, CDR1 is SGHNT and CDR2 is YENEEA. CDR3 length equals 13 residues. The CDR3 DNA sequence: TGTGCCAGCAGCTTTGGAACAAACACTGAAGCTTTCTTT. This sequence encodes CASSFGTNTEAFF. The whole variable domain, filled in from reference TRBV11-3 and TRBJ1-1, reads EAGVVQSPRYKIIEKKQPVAFWCNPISGHNTLYWYLQNLGQGPELLIRYENEEAVDDSQLPKDRFSAERLKGVDSTLKIQPAELGDSAVYLCASSFGTNTEAFFGQGTRLTVV.

This clonotype was counted once. The chain is built from TRBV20-1 and TRBJ2-3; D is uncertain. With 1 base removed from V and 5 bases from J, the gap between germline ends came to 4 bases. Germline V gene sequence: CDR1 DFQATT, CDR2 SNEGSKA (reference sequence). The length of the CDR3 is 11 residues. CDR3 sequence reads: CSARGQDTQYF. CDR3 sequence (DNA): TGCAGTGCTAGAGGACAAGATACGCAGTATTTT.

In its sample, this clonotype was seen once. The V and J genes are TRBV11-3 and TRBJ2-1, with a tentative D call TRBD2 (5 bases). Trimming left V 1 base short and J 8 bases short, with 9 bases between. The CDR3 runs 13 residues. CDR1 SGHNT and CDR2 YENEEA come from the germline V gene. The CDR3 nucleotides read TGTGCCAGCAGCTTAGTTCGGGGAGATGAGCAGTTCTTC. Protein product: CASSLVRGDEQFF.

This clonotype has more than one count but fewer than ten. The chain combines TRBV6-2 or TRBV6-3 with TRBJ1-1, with 7 positions matching TRBD1. Germline loops: CDR1 MNHEY, CDR2 SVGEGT. The CDR3 runs to 16 residues. J lost 0 bases, V lost 2 bases, and 6 bases had no gene match. Here the CDR3 reads CASSYPTGVVNTEAFF. The DNA for the CDR3 is TGTGCCAGCAGTTACCCCACAGGGGTGGTGAACACTGAAGCTTTCTTT.

The chain recombines TRBV29-1 with TRBJ1-2, with TRBD1 as a possible D gene (5 bases). The V and J ends lost 7 bases and 6 bases respectively, with 12 bases between them. Germline V gene lookup returns CDR1 SQVTM and CDR2 ANQGSEA. The CDR3 covers 11 residues. CDR3 nucleotides: TGCAGCGCTGGAGCAGGGAATGGCTACACCTTC. Its translation is CSAGAGNGYTF.

The V call is TRBV29-1, the J call TRBJ2-1; D might be TRBD1 or TRBD2, each matching 5 bases. This CDR3 contains 12 residues. The V gene lost 6 bases and the J gene lost 5 bases, with 11 bases spanning the gap. Per the germline V gene, CDR1 is SQVTM and CDR2 is ANQGSEA. The CDR3, as DNA: TGCAGCGTGGGGGTCAGACACAATGAGCAGTTCTTC. It encodes CSVGVRHNEQFF.

The chain links TRBV30 to TRBJ1-6, with TRBD1 identical over 8 bases. The V and J ends lost 3 bases and 3 bases, in that order; junction bases with no gene match: 10. From germline, CDR1 is GTSNPN and CDR2 SVGIG (reference sequence). The CDR3 covers 17 residues. The CDR3 bases are TGTGCCTGGAGCGCCAGGGGGCGCCGGGTCTATAATTCACCCCTCCACTTT. It specifies CAWSARGRRVYNSPLHF.

This chain connects TRBV7-6 to TRBJ2-1, with TRBD1 matching 7 bases. The V gene's germline CDR1 is SGHVS and CDR2 FNYEAQ. The length of the CDR3 is 15 residues. Trimming took 0 bases from V and 10 from J; bases not matched to a gene: 9. In DNA, the CDR3 is TGTGCCAGCAGCTTAGCGGGACAGCCCTCCGGGGAGCAGTTCTTC. Translating gives CASSLAGQPSGEQFF.